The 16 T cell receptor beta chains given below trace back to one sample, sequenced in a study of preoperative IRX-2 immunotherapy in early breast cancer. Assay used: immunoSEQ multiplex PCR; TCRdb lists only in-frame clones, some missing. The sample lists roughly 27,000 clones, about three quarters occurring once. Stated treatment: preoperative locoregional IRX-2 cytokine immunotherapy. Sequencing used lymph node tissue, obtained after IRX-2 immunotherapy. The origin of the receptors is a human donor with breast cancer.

The CDR3 is CASSRMVPPYEQYF. The CDR3 DNA follows: TGTGCCAGCAGCCGGATGGTTCCCCCCTACGAGCAGTACTTC. The chain uses TRBV11-3 and TRBJ2-7; D uncertain. Per the germline V gene, CDR1 is SGHNT and CDR2 is YENEEA. This CDR3 comprises 14 residues. The germline V and J ends were trimmed by 5 bases and 2 bases, with 13 bases remaining between them.

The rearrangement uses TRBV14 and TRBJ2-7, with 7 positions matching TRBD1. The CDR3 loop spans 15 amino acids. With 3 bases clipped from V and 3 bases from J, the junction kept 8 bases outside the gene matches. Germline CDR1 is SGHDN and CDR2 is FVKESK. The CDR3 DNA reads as TGTGCCAGCAGCCAGCGTTGGGGACAGAGCTACGAGCAGTACTTC. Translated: CASSQRWGQSYEQYF.

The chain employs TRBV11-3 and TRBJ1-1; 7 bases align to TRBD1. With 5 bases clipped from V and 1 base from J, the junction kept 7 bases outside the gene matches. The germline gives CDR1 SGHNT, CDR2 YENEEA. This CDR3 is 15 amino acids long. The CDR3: CASSKQGYENTEAFF. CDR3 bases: TGTGCCAGCAGCAAACAGGGGTACGAGAACACTGAAGCTTTCTTT. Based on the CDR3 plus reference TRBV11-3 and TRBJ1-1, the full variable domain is EAGVVQSPRYKIIEKKQPVAFWCNPISGHNTLYWYLQNLGQGPELLIRYENEEAVDDSQLPKDRFSAERLKGVDSTLKIQPAELGDSAVYLCASSKQGYENTEAFFGQGTRLTVV.

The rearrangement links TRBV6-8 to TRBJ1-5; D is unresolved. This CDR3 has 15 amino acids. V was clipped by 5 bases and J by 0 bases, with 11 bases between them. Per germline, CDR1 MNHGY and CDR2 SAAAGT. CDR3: CASSVTQYSNQPQHF. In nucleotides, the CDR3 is TGTGCCAGCAGTGTGACGCAATATAGCAATCAGCCCCAGCATTTT.

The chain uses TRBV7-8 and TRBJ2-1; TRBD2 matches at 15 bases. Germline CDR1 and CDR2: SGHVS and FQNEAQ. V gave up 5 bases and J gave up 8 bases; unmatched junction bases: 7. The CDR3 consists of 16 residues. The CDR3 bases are TGTGCCAGCAGCACTCGGACTAGCGGGAGGGTGCATGAGCAGTTCTTC. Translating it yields CASSTRTSGRVHEQFF.

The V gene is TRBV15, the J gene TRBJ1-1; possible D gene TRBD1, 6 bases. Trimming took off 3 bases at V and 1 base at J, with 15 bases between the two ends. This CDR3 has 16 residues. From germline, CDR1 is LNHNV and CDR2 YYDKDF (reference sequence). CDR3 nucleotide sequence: TGTGCCACCAGCAGCGGGGGGGCAGCTAAGAACACTGAAGCTTTCTTT. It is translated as CATSSGGAAKNTEAFF.

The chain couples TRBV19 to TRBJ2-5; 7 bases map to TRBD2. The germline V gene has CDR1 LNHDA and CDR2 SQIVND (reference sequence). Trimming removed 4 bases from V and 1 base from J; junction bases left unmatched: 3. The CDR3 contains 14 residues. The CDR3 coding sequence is TGTGCCAGTAGTACCCCTAGCGGCCAAGAGACCCAGTACTTC. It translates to CASSTPSGQETQYF.

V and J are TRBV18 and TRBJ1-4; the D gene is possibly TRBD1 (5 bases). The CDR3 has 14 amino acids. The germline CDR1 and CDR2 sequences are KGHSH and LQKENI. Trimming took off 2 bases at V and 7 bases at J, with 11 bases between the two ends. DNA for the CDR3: TGTGCCAGCTCACCAAAGGGGATGAGTGAAAAACTGTTTTTT. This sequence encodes CASSPKGMSEKLFF.

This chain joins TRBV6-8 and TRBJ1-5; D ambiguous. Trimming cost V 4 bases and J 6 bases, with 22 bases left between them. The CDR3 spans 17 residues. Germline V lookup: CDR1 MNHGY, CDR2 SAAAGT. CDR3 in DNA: TGTGCCAGCAGTTCATTAGGGAAGAACCTTTTAAGTCAGCCCCAGCATTTT. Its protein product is CASSSLGKNLLSQPQHF.

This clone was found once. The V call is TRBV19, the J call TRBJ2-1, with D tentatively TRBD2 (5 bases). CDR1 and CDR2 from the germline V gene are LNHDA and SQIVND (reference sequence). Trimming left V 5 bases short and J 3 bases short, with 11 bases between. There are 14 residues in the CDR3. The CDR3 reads CASSREGFYNEQFF. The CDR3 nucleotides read TGTGCCAGTAGTCGAGAGGGTTTCTACAATGAGCAGTTCTTC. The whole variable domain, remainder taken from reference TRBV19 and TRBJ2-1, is DGGITQSPKYLFRKEGQNVTLSCEQNLNHDAMYWYRQDPGQGLRLIYYSQIVNDFQKGDIAEGYSVSREKKESFPLTVTSAQKNPTAFYLCASSREGFYNEQFFGPGTRLTVL.

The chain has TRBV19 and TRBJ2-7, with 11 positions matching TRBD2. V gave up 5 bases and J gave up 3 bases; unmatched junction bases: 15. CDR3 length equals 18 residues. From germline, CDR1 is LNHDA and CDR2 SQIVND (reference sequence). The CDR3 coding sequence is TGTGCCAGTAGTCGTAGGACTAGCGGGTTTCCCCCCGACTACGAGCAGTACTTC. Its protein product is CASSRRTSGFPPDYEQYF. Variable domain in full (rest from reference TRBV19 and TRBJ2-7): DGGITQSPKYLFRKEGQNVTLSCEQNLNHDAMYWYRQDPGQGLRLIYYSQIVNDFQKGDIAEGYSVSREKKESFPLTVTSAQKNPTAFYLCASSRRTSGFPPDYEQYFGPGTRLTVT.

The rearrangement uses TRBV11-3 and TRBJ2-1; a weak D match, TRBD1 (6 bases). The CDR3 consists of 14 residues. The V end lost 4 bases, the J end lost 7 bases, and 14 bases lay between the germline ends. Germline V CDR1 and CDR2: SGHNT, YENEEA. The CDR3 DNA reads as TGTGCCAGCAGCTCCACTAAGAGGGGGAATGAGCAGTTCTTC. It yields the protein CASSSTKRGNEQFF.

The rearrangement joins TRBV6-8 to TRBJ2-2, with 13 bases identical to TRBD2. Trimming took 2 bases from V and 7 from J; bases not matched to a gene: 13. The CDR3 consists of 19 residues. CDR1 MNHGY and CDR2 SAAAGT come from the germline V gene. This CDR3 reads CASSYVVLAGGGVGGELFF. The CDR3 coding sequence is TGTGCCAGCAGTTACGTAGTACTAGCGGGAGGGGGTGTAGGCGGGGAGCTGTTTTTT.

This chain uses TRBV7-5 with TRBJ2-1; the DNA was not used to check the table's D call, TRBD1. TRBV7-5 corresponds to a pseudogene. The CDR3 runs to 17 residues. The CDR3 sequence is CASSLAVDRGPYNEQFF. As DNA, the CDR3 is TGTGCCAGCAGCTTAGCGGTGGACAGGGGGCCTTACAATGAGCAGTTCTTC.

For the CDR3, the DNA is TGTGCCAGTAGTATGGCGGGAGGCAGCACAGATACGCAGTATTTT. Amino acid sequence: CASSMAGGSTDTQYF. This chain links TRBV19 with TRBJ2-3, with 8 bases fitting TRBD2. The V segment lost 3 bases and the J segment 0 bases; nucleotides outside the gene matches: 2. The CDR3 covers 15 residues. CDR1 LNHDA and CDR2 SQIVND come from the germline V gene (reference sequence). Using reference TRBV19 and TRBJ2-3 for the parts outside the CDR3, the full variable domain is DGGITQSPKYLFRKEGQNVTLSCEQNLNHDAMYWYRQDPGQGLRLIYYSQIVNDFQKGDIAEGYSVSREKKESFPLTVTSAQKNPTAFYLCASSMAGGSTDTQYFGPGTRLTVL.

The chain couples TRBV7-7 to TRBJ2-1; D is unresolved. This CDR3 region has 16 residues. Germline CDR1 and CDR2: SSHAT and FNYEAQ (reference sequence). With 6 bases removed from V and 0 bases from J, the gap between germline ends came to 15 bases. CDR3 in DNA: TGTGCCAGCAGAAATGGGCCGGAGCCCTCCTACAATGAGCAGTTCTTC. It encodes CASRNGPEPSYNEQFF. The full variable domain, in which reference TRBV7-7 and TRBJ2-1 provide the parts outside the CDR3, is GAGVSQSPRYKVTKRGQDVTLRCDPISSHATLYWYQQALGQGPEFLTYFNYEAQPDKSGLPSDRFSAERPEGSISTLTIQRTEQRDSAMYRCASRNGPEPSYNEQFFGPGTRLTVL.